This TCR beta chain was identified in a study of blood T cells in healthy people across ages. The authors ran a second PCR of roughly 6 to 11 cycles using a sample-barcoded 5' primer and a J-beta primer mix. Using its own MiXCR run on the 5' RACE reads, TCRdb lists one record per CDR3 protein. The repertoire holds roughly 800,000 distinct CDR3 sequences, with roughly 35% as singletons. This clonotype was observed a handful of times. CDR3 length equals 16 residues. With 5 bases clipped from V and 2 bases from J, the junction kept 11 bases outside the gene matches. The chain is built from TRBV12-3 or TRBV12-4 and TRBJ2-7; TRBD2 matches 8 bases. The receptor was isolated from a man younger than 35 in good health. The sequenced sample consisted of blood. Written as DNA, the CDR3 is TGTGCCAGCAGTCCCCGGGAGGGAAACACCCCCTACGAGCAGTACTTC. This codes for CASSPREGNTPYEQYF.